This TCR beta chain originates from a study of blood T cell repertoires in COVID-19. At the level of the study: Samples representing acute and convalescent COVID-19 were sourced from the United States, Italy and Spain. Sources were T cells, B-cell-depleted T cells, or PBMCs; the material itself was cDNA or gDNA.

As originally analysed: Researchers report that nucleated cell counts were estimated from reference gene primer amplification. This table comes from immunoSEQ multiplex PCR, and its TCRdb copy is limited to in-frame clones, with some not included. Clone size and the V and J calls come from that table; the DNA yielded D and trimming. The repertoire holds 200,000 to 250,000 clones, with roughly 80% as singletons. Trimming removed 0 bases at V and 6 bases at J, with 6 bases between. The CDR3 length is 13 residues. The germline gives CDR1 SGHNT, CDR2 YENEEA. The source material was peripheral blood. The sequence derives from a woman older than 75 with acute or convalescent COVID-19. V and J are TRBV11-3 and TRBJ1-5; D ambiguous. The CDR3 loop is CASSLDPFQPQHF. In nucleotides, the CDR3 is TGTGCCAGCAGCTTAGATCCTTTTCAGCCCCAGCATTTT.